A selection of T cell receptor beta chains follows, all from one sample in a study of blood T cells in healthy people across ages. TCRdb itself ran the 5' RACE reads through MiXCR, one entry per CDR3 protein. This table has about 630,000 distinct CDR3 sequences, 21% appearing once. The sample consisted of blood. These receptors all stem from a man aged 70 or older in good health. CDR3s include the opening cysteine and the closing phenylalanine or tryptophan. The D gene is left open where the match is weak. A clone size is listed for some rows: how often the clone was seen (once, few, many), or a class if it is expanded.

d_gene	v_gene	abundance	j_gene	CDR3nt	CDR3aa
TRBD2	TRBV9	few	TRBJ2-5	TGTGCCAGCAGCGCGACTAGCGGGAGAGAGACCCAGTACTTC	CASSATSGRETQYF
NA	TRBV7-9	NA	TRBJ1-2	TGTGCCAGCAGCTCAGACGGGTTAGGGAGCTACACCTTC	CASSSDGLGSYTF
NA	TRBV9	few	TRBJ1-2	TGTGCCAGCAGCGTAGCGGGCAGAAACAACTATGGCTACACCTTC	CASSVAGRNNYGYTF
NA	TRBV12-3/TRBV12-4	NA	TRBJ2-3	TGTGCCAGCAGTTTGGGGGGCCATACGCAGTATTTT	CASSLGGHTQYF
NA	TRBV12-3/TRBV12-4	few	TRBJ2-6	TGTGCCAGCAGTTTGGTTGGGGGCGGTGGGGCCAACGTCCTGACTTTC	CASSLVGGGGANVLTF
NA	TRBV5-1	few	TRBJ2-2	TGCGCCAGCAGCTTGGAAGGTACCACGAACACCGGGGAGCTGGTTTTT	CASSLEGTTNTGELVF
NA	TRBV6-1	NA	TRBJ2-3	TGTGCCAGTCAGCGGGTGAACACAGATACGCAGTATTTT	CASQRVNTDTQYF
TRBD1	TRBV4-1	few	TRBJ2-6	TGCGTCAGCAGCCAAGAAGGACAGGGTAACGTCCTGACTTTC	CVSSQEGQGNVLTF
NA	TRBV2	many	TRBJ2-2	TGTGCCAGCAGTGAAGCCACGGCGAACACCGGGGAGCTGTTTTTT	CASSEATANTGELFF
NA	TRBV20-1	few	TRBJ1-1	TGCAGGCCGACCGGAGGAAACACTGAGGCTTTCTTT	CRPTGGNTEAFF
TRBD1	TRBV6-5	NA	TRBJ2-5	TGTGCCAGCAGAAAACAGGGGAGAGAGACCCAGTACTTC	CASRKQGRETQYF
NA	TRBV6-1	NA	TRBJ2-1	TGTGCCAGCAGGAGCTTGACTTGGACCGGGACTGAAGACAATGAGCAGTTCTTC	CASRSLTWTGTEDNEQFF
NA	TRBV18	few	TRBJ2-7	TGTGCCAGCTCAGCTTCTCAGGGGCTCTACGAGCAGTACTTC	CASSASQGLYEQYF
NA	TRBV4-1	NA	TRBJ2-1	TGCGCCAGCAGCCAGACCTTCAGGGTTACCTACAATGAGCAGTTCTTC	CASSQTFRVTYNEQFF
NA	TRBV5-1	NA	TRBJ2-5	TGCGCCAGCAGCTTGGCAACAGGGAAACGTGAGACCCAGTACTTC	CASSLATGKRETQYF
NA	TRBV7-2	NA	TRBJ2-7	TGTGCCAGCAGCGGGGCTAGCGCAGTCTACGAGCAGTACTTC	CASSGASAVYEQYF
TRBD2	TRBV20-1	NA	TRBJ2-7	TGCAGTGCTAGAGCCGGGACTACCCTCTACGAGCAGTACTTC	CSARAGTTLYEQYF
TRBD2	TRBV13	NA	TRBJ2-5	TGTGCCAGCAGCTTGCGGGAGGCGGGGGAGACCCAGTACTTC	CASSLREAGETQYF
TRBD1	TRBV29-1	few	TRBJ2-3	TGCAGCGGGACAGGGTGGGGCACAGATACGCAGTATTTT	CSGTGWGTDTQYF
NA	TRBV5-1	few	TRBJ2-4	TGCGCCAGCAGCTTGGATCCGGGACCTAAAAGGAACATTCAGTACTTC	CASSLDPGPKRNIQYF
NA	TRBV24-1	once	TRBJ2-3	TGTGCCACCAGTGACCCCGGAGATACGCAGTATTTT	CATSDPGDTQYF
TRBD1	TRBV18	once	TRBJ2-5	TGTGCCAGCTCACGGCCAGACAGGGCGGATCAAGAGACCCAGTACTTC	CASSRPDRADQETQYF
NA	TRBV3-1	NA	TRBJ2-5	TGTGCCAGCAGCAAACGCTTAGAGACCCAGTACTTC	CASSKRLETQYF
NA	TRBV27	NA	TRBJ2-6	TGTGCCAGCAGTTCCCTCCTGGACCGCTCTGGGGCCAACGTCCTGACTTTC	CASSSLLDRSGANVLTF
NA	TRBV12-3/TRBV12-4	many	TRBJ2-5	TGTGCCAGCAGCCTTTTCCAGGCCCAATTGGAGACCCAGTACTTC	CASSLFQAQLETQYF
NA	TRBV7-2	many	TRBJ2-1	TGTGCCAGCAGCCAACTAGTAGAGCAGTTCTTC	CASSQLVEQFF
NA	TRBV3-1	few	TRBJ1-4	TGTGCCAGCAGCCCATCCGGGCCAAGTGAAAAACTGTTTTTT	CASSPSGPSEKLFF
NA	TRBV6-6	few	TRBJ2-1	TGTGCCAGCAGGTACTCTCAGAATGAGCAGTTCTTC	CASRYSQNEQFF
NA	TRBV11-2	NA	TRBJ2-4	TGTGCCAGCAGCTTAGTCCAAAACATTCAGTACTTC	CASSLVQNIQYF